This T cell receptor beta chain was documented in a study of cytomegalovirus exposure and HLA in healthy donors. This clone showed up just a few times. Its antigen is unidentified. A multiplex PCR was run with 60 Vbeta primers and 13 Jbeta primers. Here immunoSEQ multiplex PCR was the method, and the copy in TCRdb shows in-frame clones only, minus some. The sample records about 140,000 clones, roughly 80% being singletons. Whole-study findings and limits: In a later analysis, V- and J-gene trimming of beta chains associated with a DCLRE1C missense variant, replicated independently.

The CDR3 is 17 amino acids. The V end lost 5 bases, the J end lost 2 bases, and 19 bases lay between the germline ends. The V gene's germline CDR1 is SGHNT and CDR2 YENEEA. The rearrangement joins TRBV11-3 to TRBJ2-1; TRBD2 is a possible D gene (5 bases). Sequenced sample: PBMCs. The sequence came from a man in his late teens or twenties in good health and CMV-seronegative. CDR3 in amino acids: CASSLAGFDRTYNEQFF. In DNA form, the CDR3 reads TGTGCCAGCAGCCTGGCGGGTTTTGATAGGACCTACAATGAGCAGTTCTTC.